The subject of this entry is one TCR beta chain. Per germline, CDR1 SQVTM and CDR2 ANQGSEA. Trimming pared 5 bases from V and 5 bases from J, leaving 9 bases between. The CDR3 is made up of 12 amino acids. The data were produced by immunoSEQ multiplex PCR, yet TCRdb's version contains in-frame clones alone and is incomplete. The table has approximately 350,000 clones, 90% to 98% seen once. The data are from a study of shared clonotypes between healthy human individuals. Looking at the study overall: Contributing individuals were a couple of females and three males aged 18 to 49.

Material: memory CD8+ T cells sorted from blood. Regarding subset: CD45RO+ cells pooled with CCR7-negative TemRA cells. The clonotype comes from a man aged 25 to 40 in good health. The V gene is TRBV29-1, the J gene TRBJ1-4; unclear D gene. The CDR3 loop is CSVRVPNEKLFF. CDR3 nucleotide sequence: TGCAGCGTTCGGGTTCCGAATGAAAAACTGTTTTTT.